The present T cell receptor beta chain was sequenced within a study of Ad26.COV2.S vaccination and SARS-CoV-2 variants. On the study more broadly: Of the COV1001 trial arms, the Ad26.COV2.S arm included the donor.

Sequencing used immunoSEQ multiplex PCR; TCRdb keeps in-frame clones, though not all of them. The sample consists of approximately 400,000 clones, about 85% of them appearing once. Trimming removed 2 bases from V and 3 bases from J, with 12 bases in between. Germline V CDR1 and CDR2: SGHNT, YYREEE (reference sequence). The CDR3 contains 16 residues. Treatment here: roughly 19 received Ad26.COV2.S at low or high dose, single or two shots; several received placebo; per-sample allocation not given. Collection of the samples took place on day 63 after the first injection of vaccine or placebo. Findings and caveats of the study: Vaccinated and placebo-treated recipients had similar non-spike TCR breadth. Relative to placebo recipients, vaccine recipients exhibited elevated spike-specific TCR breadth.

Points on this clone: What it recognizes is unknown.

V gene TRBV5-4 combines with J gene TRBJ2-6, with TRBD2 as a possible D gene (5 bases). The sample was peripheral blood, taken in a trial of Ad26.COV2.S vaccine versus placebo. This TCR was recovered from a person between 18 and 65 years old who received the Ad26.COV2.S COVID-19 vaccine or a placebo. CDR3 sequence (DNA): TGTGCCAGCAGCTTTGGACGAGGAGGTGGGGCCAACGTCCTGACTTTC. Encoded protein: CASSFGRGGGANVLTF.